This passage covers 27 T cell receptor beta chains from one sample sequenced in a study of OX40 agonist ivuxolimab in advanced cancers. Assay used: immunoSEQ multiplex PCR; TCRdb lists only in-frame clones, some missing. Here the sample spans about 38,000 clones, approximately 82% being singletons. Sequencing was performed on CD4+ or CD8+ T cells sorted from blood, taken in a trial of the OX40 agonist ivuxolimab. The receptors were gathered from an adult with an advanced solid tumor such as melanoma, head and neck, liver or kidney cancer.

This clone showed up just once. The chain recombines TRBV15 with TRBJ1-2, with a possible D match to TRBD1 (6 bases). V lost 0 bases and J lost 6, with 14 bases in between. Germline assignment: CDR1 LNHNV and CDR2 YYDKDF (reference sequence). The CDR3 length is 15 residues. CDR3: CATSRDSTGRDGYTF. The CDR3 bases are TGTGCCACCAGCAGAGATTCCACAGGGCGAGATGGCTACACCTTC.

The CDR3 sequence: CASSVAGIWDEQYF. CDR3 DNA sequence: TGTGCCAGCAGCGTAGCAGGGATTTGGGACGAGCAGTACTTC. The genes are TRBV9 and TRBJ2-7; D is possibly TRBD1 (5 bases). In germline, CDR1 is SGDLS, CDR2 YYNGEE. V was clipped by 0 bases and J by 5 bases, with 12 bases between them. The CDR3 consists of 14 residues.

To note about this clone: The germline gene is not matched at one end of the junction; a read error may be the cause. The chain carries TRBV5-8 and TRBJ2-7; D is perhaps TRBD1 (5 bases). The CDR3 totals 14 residues. Germline lookup yields CDR1 SGHTS and CDR2 YDEGEE. This chain's CDR3 is CASSQDARDYEQYF. CDR3 DNA: TGCGCCAGCAGCCAAGACGCCAGGGACTACGAGCAGTACTTC.

Notes on this clone: Germline is not matched at one junction end, which may reflect a read error. The chain recombines TRBV14 with TRBJ2-6; 7 bases match TRBD1. The germline gives CDR1 SGHDN, CDR2 FVKESK. CDR3 length: 16 residues. This chain's CDR3 is CASSRTGRPGADVLTF. CDR3 coding DNA: TGTGCCAGCAGTCGGACAGGTCGCCCTGGGGCCGACGTCCTGACTTTC.

This clone is large within its sample. The chain combines TRBV10-3 with TRBJ2-4; D not resolved. CDR1 and CDR2 from the germline V gene are ENHRY and SYGVKD. Trimming stripped 0 bases from V and 5 bases from J, with 8 bases between. CDR3 length: 14 residues. In nucleotides, the CDR3 is TGTGCCATCAGTGAGTCGCAGGACCAAAACATTCAGTACTTC. Amino acid sequence: CAISESQDQNIQYF.

This clone turned up a few times. This rearrangement joins TRBV9 to TRBJ2-7; 7 nucleotides line up with TRBD1. This CDR3 comprises 13 residues. V lost 2 bases and J lost 4; bases outside the gene matches: 3. Germline loops: CDR1 SGDLS, CDR2 YYNGEE. As DNA, the CDR3 is TGTGCCAGCAGCGTTTCACAGGGGTACGAGCAGTACTTC. Its protein product is CASSVSQGYEQYF.

V usage is TRBV5-1 and J usage is TRBJ2-5; TRBD1 matches at 9 bases. CDR1 is SGHRS, CDR2 YFSETQ, per germline. The length of the CDR3 is 14 residues. J was trimmed by 4 bases and V by 0 bases; bases with no gene match: 1. CDR3 sequence: CASSLGTGVETQYF. CDR3 nucleotides: TGCGCCAGCAGCTTGGGGACAGGGGTAGAGACCCAGTACTTC.

This clone has only one observation. The chain recombines TRBV4-1 with TRBJ2-1; possible D gene TRBD2, 6 bases. The CDR3 covers 15 residues. Germline V gene lookup returns CDR1 MGHRA and CDR2 YSYEKL. V was cut by 0 bases and J by 3 bases, with 9 bases left in between. The CDR3 loop reads CASSQEQRVYNEQFF. Here the CDR3 DNA reads TGCGCCAGCAGCCAAGAGCAGCGGGTCTACAATGAGCAGTTCTTC.

This clone occurred once. An end of the junction differs from the germline gene, which may be a read error. This rearrangement joins TRBV11-2 to TRBJ1-4; D gene uncertain. Germline V gives CDR1 SGHAT, CDR2 FQNNGV. The CDR3 totals 14 residues. CDR3: CASSVDPGEEKLFF. Written as DNA, the CDR3 is TGTGCCAGCAGCGTAGATCCCGGGGAGGAAAAACTGTTTTTT.

This clone was observed once. The genes are TRBV6-6 and TRBJ2-7, with TRBD1 identical over 9 bases. The CDR3 loop spans 14 amino acids. CDR1 is MNHNY and CDR2 is SVGAGI in the germline V gene (reference sequence). V was pared by 6 bases and J by 3 bases, with 6 bases of the junction left unmatched. The CDR3 sequence: CASSQGQGNYEQYF. The CDR3 DNA reads as TGTGCCAGCAGCCAGGGACAGGGAAACTACGAGCAGTACTTC.

The gene calls are TRBV20-1 and TRBJ2-1; 7 bases are shared with TRBD2. The CDR3 is 11 residues long. V trimming: 6 bases; J trimming: 11 bases; junction bases outside the gene matches: 7. Germline V gene lookup returns CDR1 DFQATT and CDR2 SNEGSKA (reference sequence). As DNA, the CDR3 is TGCAGTGCCCTCCCGGGGACTAAGCAGTTCTTC. The encoded protein is CSALPGTKQFF.

The V call is TRBV10-2, the J call TRBJ2-1, with D hard to call. The germline gives CDR1 WSHSY, CDR2 SAAADI. This CDR3 region has 16 residues. V was clipped by 4 bases and J by 4 bases, with 17 bases between them. CDR3 in amino acids: CASSGSALPTYNEQFF. The DNA of the CDR3 is TGCGCCAGCAGTGGTTCGGCACTACCGACATACAATGAGCAGTTCTTC.

A single count supports this clone. This chain uses TRBV9 with TRBJ2-6; perhaps TRBD1 as D (6 bases). V shed 2 bases and J shed 2 bases, with 8 bases lying between them. Germline lookup yields CDR1 SGDLS and CDR2 YYNGEE. The CDR3 has 15 amino acids. CDR3 region: CASSVGTTGANVLTF. In DNA form, the CDR3 reads TGTGCCAGCAGCGTCGGGACAACTGGGGCCAACGTCCTGACTTTC.

V is TRBV5-6 and J is TRBJ2-7; D unresolved. V lost 0 bases and J lost 2, with 12 bases in between. Germline values: CDR1 SGHDT, CDR2 YYEEEE. The CDR3 spans 15 residues. DNA for the CDR3: TGTGCCAGCAGCTTGGCCCTCACTGGCCCCTACGAGCAGTACTTC. It yields the protein CASSLALTGPYEQYF.

The gene calls are TRBV10-3 and TRBJ2-2; 7 bases match TRBD1. The CDR3 contains 15 residues. V lost 4 bases, J lost 1 base, and 3 bases stayed unmatched. Germline V lookup: CDR1 ENHRY, CDR2 SYGVKD. CDR3 amino acids: CAISARQGNTGELFF. As DNA, the CDR3 is TGTGCCATCAGTGCCCGACAGGGGAACACCGGGGAGCTGTTTTTT.

V and J are TRBV18 and TRBJ2-3, with 10 bases fitting TRBD2. Trimming took 1 base from V and 4 from J; bases not matched to a gene: 5. This CDR3 is 16 amino acids long. Germline CDR1 KGHSH, CDR2 LQKENI. CDR3 sequence reads: CASSPRSGGAADTQYF. In DNA, the CDR3 is TGTGCCAGCTCACCACGAAGCGGGGGGGCCGCAGATACGCAGTATTTT.

The V and J genes are TRBV7-2 and TRBJ2-7; 7 nucleotides agree with TRBD1. The CDR3 consists of 14 residues. The V gene's germline CDR1 is SGHTA and CDR2 FQGNSA. Trimming cost V 5 bases and J 2 bases; bases outside gene matches: 6. CDR3 residues: CASSPVQGAYEQYF. In nucleotides, the CDR3 is TGTGCCAGCAGCCCCGTTCAGGGGGCCTACGAGCAGTACTTC.

The DNA of the CDR3 is TGTGCCAGCAGCTTTACGGCGGGGGAGCTGTTTTTT. It specifies CASSFTAGELFF. The rearrangement joins TRBV9 to TRBJ2-2, with unresolved D. The CDR3 has 12 residues. V shed 4 bases and J shed 8 bases, with 9 bases lying between them. Germline V CDR1 and CDR2: SGDLS, YYNGEE.

The chain recombines TRBV5-1 with TRBJ2-7; no clear D. The CDR3 has 15 residues. V was cut by 0 bases and J by 2 bases, with 12 bases left in between. From germline, CDR1 is SGHRS and CDR2 YFSETQ. CDR3 in amino acids: CASSLGSINAYEQYF. The CDR3 nucleotides are TGCGCCAGCAGCTTGGGGAGTATCAATGCCTACGAGCAGTACTTC. The variable domain in full, with the rest retrieved from reference TRBV5-1 and TRBJ2-7, is KAGVTQTPRYLIKTRGQQVTLSCSPISGHRSVSWYQQTPGQGLQFLFEYFSETQRNKGNFPGRFSGRQFSNSRSEMNVSTLELGDSALYLCASSLGSINAYEQYFGPGTRLTVT.

The chain couples TRBV7-2 to TRBJ1-1; no clear D gene. V was cut by 1 base and J by 0 bases, with 6 bases left in between. The CDR3 length is 14 residues. From germline, CDR1 is SGHTA and CDR2 FQGNSA. The CDR3: CASSLDGLNTEAFF. The CDR3 DNA sequence: TGTGCCAGCAGCTTAGACGGGTTGAACACTGAAGCTTTCTTT.

As concerns this clone: Mismatch with germline at one junction end may stem from a read error. The V and J genes are TRBV7-7 and TRBJ2-2; TRBD1 agrees at 7 bases. CDR3 size: 15 residues. Germline CDR1 reads SSHAT; CDR2 reads FNYEAQ (reference sequence). The CDR3 spells CASSLGNRGTGELFF. The CDR3 nucleotides are TGTGCTAGCAGCTTAGGAAACAGGGGAACCGGGGAGCTGTTTTTT.

This clone has only one observation. V usage is TRBV18 and J usage is TRBJ2-5, with 8 nucleotides matching TRBD2. The CDR3 totals 15 residues. Germline V lookup: CDR1 KGHSH, CDR2 LQKENI. J was trimmed by 4 bases and V by 2 bases; bases with no gene match: 6. The CDR3 DNA follows: TGTGCCAGCTCACCATCGGGGGGGCCGGGAGAGACCCAGTACTTC. Its protein product is CASSPSGGPGETQYF.

This clone was observed once. The chain is built from TRBV7-2 and TRBJ1-2, with 9 nucleotides matching TRBD1. V lost 0 bases, J lost 4 bases, and 3 bases stayed unmatched. This CDR3 is built from 15 residues. Germline CDR1 and CDR2: SGHTA and FQGNSA. The CDR3 protein is CASSLAGQGGYGYTF. Here the CDR3 DNA reads TGTGCCAGCAGCTTAGCGGGACAGGGAGGCTATGGCTACACCTTC.

J is TRBJ2-3 and V is TRBV9, with D perhaps TRBD1 (6 bases). This CDR3 region has 16 residues. With 3 bases removed from V and 2 bases from J, the gap between germline ends came to 16 bases. From germline, CDR1 is SGDLS and CDR2 YYNGEE. This chain's CDR3 is CASSGLGGGLTDTQYF. CDR3 DNA: TGTGCCAGCAGCGGACTTGGTGGGGGCCTCACAGATACGCAGTATTTT.

The rearrangement links TRBV7-2 to TRBJ1-1; D might be TRBD1 (5 bases). The V gene lost 5 bases and the J gene lost 1 base, with 14 bases spanning the gap. Germline V gene data show CDR1 as SGHTA and CDR2 as FQGNSA. The length of the CDR3 is 15 residues. Written as DNA, the CDR3 is TGTGCCAGCAGCCTAGAAAGGGGTGCGAACACTGAAGCTTTCTTT. It specifies CASSLERGANTEAFF.

This chain connects TRBV29-1 to TRBJ2-2; 8 bases align to TRBD2. The V gene end was trimmed by 2 bases and the J gene end by 5 bases; junction bases not matched to a gene: 10. Germline values: CDR1 SQVTM, CDR2 ANQGSEA. This CDR3 region has 16 residues. The CDR3 DNA is TGCAGCGTTGAATTCCGGGAGGGCCTCTTTACCGGGGAGCTGTTTTTT. Translated: CSVEFREGLFTGELFF.

V gene TRBV21-1 combines with J gene TRBJ2-7; the table's D call of TRBD1 was not tested on the DNA. TRBV21-1 is recorded as a pseudogene. This CDR3 comprises 13 residues. The CDR3 DNA reads TGTGCCAAATTCTCGACAGGAAATTTAGAGCAGTACTTC. This sequence encodes CAKFSTGNLEQYF.